A selection of T cell receptor beta chains follows, all from one sample in a study of response to subunit inactivated influenza vaccine. From the RT-PCR reads, TCRdb called clonotypes with MiXCR, one entry per CDR3 protein. The data contain more than 700,000 distinct CDR3 sequences, less than 25% of them singletons. The sequences come from PBMCs from blood, collected about 5 days after vaccination. All receptors derive from a man aged 45 to 65 who received an inactivated influenza vaccine. Each CDR3 is given with its conserved first and last residue. A D gene is named only where the DNA matches it firmly. Clone size is given for some rows only: seen once, a few or many times, or a class if the clone is expanded.

>few|TRBJ1-5|TRBV20-1|TRBD1
TGCAGTGCTGTGACAGGGTGGAACAATCAGCCCCAGCATTTT
CSAVTGWNNQPQHF
>many|TRBJ2-7|TRBV7-2|-
TGTGCCAGCAGCGTCTCCTACGAGCAGTACTTC
CASSVSYEQYF
>-|TRBJ2-1|TRBV12-3/TRBV12-4|-
TGTGCCAGCAGTTCGACAGGGTCGCGGGGGGAGCAGTTCTTC
CASSSTGSRGEQFF
>few|TRBJ1-4|TRBV5-5|TRBD1
TGTGCCAGCAGCTTGGTCGGCGCAGGGGGCGCTTCGAAGGAAAAACTGTTTTTT
CASSLVGAGGASKEKLFF
>few|TRBJ2-1|TRBV28|TRBD2
TGTGCCAGCACCGTTACGAACGGCGGGAGTACTTACAATGAGCAGTTCTTC
CASTVTNGGSTYNEQFF
>-|TRBJ2-7|TRBV6-2/TRBV6-3|TRBD2
TGTGCCAGCAGTTTACCCAAAGCGGGAGGGACCTACGAGCAGTACTTC
CASSLPKAGGTYEQYF
>-|TRBJ1-2|TRBV7-2|-
TGTGCCAGCAGCCCCACTGTTCCCTTTAACTATGGCTACACCTTC
CASSPTVPFNYGYTF
>-|TRBJ2-3|TRBV7-2|-
TGTGCCAGCAGCCTCGTTGTTACGCAGTATTTT
CASSLVVTQYF
>few|TRBJ2-7|TRBV4-3|-
TGCGCCAGCAGCCAAGAGGCGAGGGGCCCGTTGTACGAGCAGTACTTC
CASSQEARGPLYEQYF
>few|TRBJ2-3|TRBV18|-
TGTGCCAGCTCAGCCTACCGGGGCCCCAGGAGCACAGATACGCAGTATTTT
CASSAYRGPRSTDTQYF
>-|TRBJ2-3|TRBV4-2|TRBD2
TGTGCCAGCAGCCAAGAGCAGCGGGAGGGCCAAGATACGCAGTATTTT
CASSQEQREGQDTQYF
>many|TRBJ2-5|TRBV18|-
TGTGCCAGCTCACCGGGAAGCCGGGAGACCCAGTACTTC
CASSPGSRETQYF
>few|TRBJ2-3|TRBV7-2|TRBD1
TGTGCCAGCAGCTCCGGACAGGCCTATACGCAGTATTTT
CASSSGQAYTQYF
>many|TRBJ1-3|TRBV12-3/TRBV12-4|-
TGTGCCAGCAGTTTAGCGGGGGGCTCTGGAAACACCATATATTTT
CASSLAGGSGNTIYF
>-|TRBJ2-1|TRBV12-3/TRBV12-4|-
TGTGCCAGCAGTTTATATCTAGTTGGTGAGCAGTTCTTC
CASSLYLVGEQFF
>once|TRBJ2-3|TRBV15|-
TGTGCCACGTTCGACATATACACAGATACGCAGTATTTT
CATFDIYTDTQYF
>-|TRBJ1-2|TRBV10-3|-
TGTGCCATCAGTGAGTCGGCTTATGGCTACACCTTC
CAISESAYGYTF
>few|TRBJ1-2|TRBV3-1|-
TGTGCCAGCAGCCAAGGGATAAGTTATGGCTACACCTTC
CASSQGISYGYTF
>few|TRBJ1-4|TRBV4-1|-
TGCGCCAGCAGCCAGCCGGGTTACGGCGGTGAAAAACTGTTTTTT
CASSQPGYGGEKLFF
>-|TRBJ2-1|TRBV27|TRBD2
TGTGCCAGCAGAATTAGCGGGGTCTCATACAATGAGCAGTTCTTC
CASRISGVSYNEQFF
>-|TRBJ2-1|TRBV7-8|TRBD2
TGTGCCAGCAGCTTACTAGCGGGAGGGCTACACAATGAGCAGTTCTTC
CASSLLAGGLHNEQFF
>few|TRBJ2-3|TRBV10-3|TRBD2
TGTGCCATCAGTGACCTAGACCAGGAGCGGGAGGGCGAAGATACGCAGTATTTT
CAISDLDQEREGEDTQYF
>-|TRBJ1-2|TRBV5-1|TRBD1
TGCGCCAGCAGCCTACAGGGGAAGTATGGCTACACCTTC
CASSLQGKYGYTF
>-|TRBJ2-7|TRBV10-3|TRBD2
TGTGCCATCACCCAGCGGGACTCCTACGAGCAGTACTTC
CAITQRDSYEQYF
>few|TRBJ2-1|TRBV24-1|TRBD1
TGTGCCACCAGTGAAGACAGGGTAGGGGAATTGAATGAGCAGTTCTTC
CATSEDRVGELNEQFF
>many|TRBJ2-1|TRBV6-1|TRBD2
TGTGCCAGCAGCCGTCCAGGGACTAGCTTCTACAATGAGCAGTTCTTC
CASSRPGTSFYNEQFF
>few|TRBJ2-7|TRBV7-2|TRBD2
TGTGCCAGCTCGAGAGTTAGCGGGGGACCATACGAGCAGTACTTC
CASSRVSGGPYEQYF
>-|TRBJ1-6|TRBV2|TRBD1
TGTACCAGCAGTTTTAAAGGCAGGGGGCTCTCCTATAATTCACCCCTCCACTTT
CTSSFKGRGLSYNSPLHF
>-|TRBJ2-3|TRBV10-3|TRBD2
TGTGCCATCAGTGAGGCCGTGGTAGCGGGAGGCTCAGATACGCAGTATTTT
CAISEAVVAGGSDTQYF
>many|TRBJ2-3|TRBV5-1|TRBD2
TGCGCCAGCAGCGTGGGAGCTAGCGGGAGGGCCACGAGCACAGATACGCAGTATTTT
CASSVGASGRATSTDTQYF
>-|TRBJ1-2|TRBV5-1|-
TGCGCCAGCAGCTTGGAACAGGGCGGCTATGGCTACACCTTC
CASSLEQGGYGYTF
>-|TRBJ2-1|TRBV4-3|-
TGCGCCAGCAGCCAGTACTACCGGGACTCTGAGCAGTTCTTC
CASSQYYRDSEQFF
>few|TRBJ2-1|TRBV12-3/TRBV12-4|-
TGTGCCAGCAGTTTAAGGCCGAATGAGCAGTTCTTC
CASSLRPNEQFF
>-|TRBJ2-1|TRBV20-1|TRBD2
TGCAGTGCCGATAGCGGGAGGGGGAATGAGCAGTTCTTC
CSADSGRGNEQFF
>-|TRBJ2-1|TRBV5-8|-
TGTGCCAGCAGCATTCGAACATTCTACCCCTCCTACAATGAGCAGTTCTTC
CASSIRTFYPSYNEQFF
>-|TRBJ1-1|TRBV4-3|-
TGCGCCAGCAGCCAAGATGAAGGGTGGGTAGGCACTGAAGCTTTCTTT
CASSQDEGWVGTEAFF
>-|TRBJ2-3|TRBV5-6|TRBD1
TGTGCCAGCAGCCGAAACTTGGGACAGTACACAGATACGCAGTATTTT
CASSRNLGQYTDTQYF
>-|TRBJ2-1|TRBV6-2/TRBV6-3|-
TGTGCCAGCATGATCGGGGGCGCCCACAATGAGCAGTTCTTC
CASMIGGAHNEQFF
>many|TRBJ2-3|TRBV5-1|-
TGCGCCAGCAGCTTGGACCGCACAGATACGCAGTATTTT
CASSLDRTDTQYF
>-|TRBJ1-4|TRBV21-1|-
TGTGCCAGCCGCGCTCCCCCGGGACAGGGAAGGGAAAAACTGTTTTTT
CASRAPPGQGREKLFF
>few|TRBJ2-7|TRBV5-5|TRBD1
TGTGCCAGCAGATGGGACAGCTCCTACGAGCAGTACTTC
CASRWDSSYEQYF
>many|TRBJ2-3|TRBV19|TRBD2
TGTGCCAGTAGTATGGGACTAGCGGGGGGGCCCGCCCCGTATTTT
CASSMGLAGGPAPYF